The next 25 T cell receptor beta chains were all read from a single sample in a study of cytomegalovirus exposure and HLA in healthy donors. PCR involved 60 Vbeta and 13 Jbeta primers. Measured with immunoSEQ multiplex PCR; TCRdb has only the in-frame clones, and not every one. The data show 200,000 to 250,000 clones, almost 70% seen once. Sequencing was carried out using PBMCs. The receptors come from a man aged 40-55 years in good health and CMV-seropositive.

The chain recombines TRBV18 with TRBJ2-3; a possible D gene is TRBD1 (5 bases). This CDR3 is built from 16 residues. V was shortened by 3 bases and J by 2 bases, with 15 bases between the two germline ends. Germline V gives CDR1 KGHSH, CDR2 LQKENI. CDR3 protein: CASSPLRQRYTDTQYF. As DNA, the CDR3 is TGTGCCAGCTCACCTCTACGACAGCGATACACAGATACGCAGTATTTT.

This chain uses TRBV7-2 with TRBJ2-5, with 8 nucleotides matching TRBD2. The CDR3 sequence is 16 residues long. Germline trimming cut 6 bases from V and 5 bases from J; bases unmatched to any gene: 14. CDR1 and CDR2 from the germline V gene are SGHTA and FQGNSA. Here the CDR3 DNA reads TGTGCCAGCAGTTTCTCCTCCGGGGGGGCGCTCGAGACCCAGTACTTC. Its translation is CASSFSSGGALETQYF. Full variable domain (remainder filled in from reference TRBV7-2 and TRBJ2-5): GAGVSQSPSNKVTEKGKDVELRCDPISGHTALYWYRQSLGQGLEFLIYFQGNSAPDKSGLPSDRFSAERTGGSVSTLTIQRTQQEDSAVYLCASSFSSGGALETQYFGPGTRLLVL.

This chain joins TRBV5-1 and TRBJ1-6; weak D call: TRBD1 (5 bases). V was trimmed by 4 bases and J by 6 bases, leaving 14 bases between them. CDR3 length: 15 amino acids. Germline CDR1 and CDR2: SGHRS and YFSETQ. CDR3 residues: CASSRDGGGNSPLHF. The CDR3 nucleotides are TGCGCCAGCAGCCGTGACGGGGGTGGTAATTCACCCCTCCACTTT. The full variable domain, its missing parts supplied by reference TRBV5-1 and TRBJ1-6, is KAGVTQTPRYLIKTRGQQVTLSCSPISGHRSVSWYQQTPGQGLQFLFEYFSETQRNKGNFPGRFSGRQFSNSRSEMNVSTLELGDSALYLCASSRDGGGNSPLHFGNGTRLTVT.

The V gene is TRBV28, the J gene TRBJ1-1; 10 bases line up with TRBD1. CDR3 size: 15 residues. Germline V lookup: CDR1 MDHEN, CDR2 SYDVKM. V dropped 6 bases and J dropped 0; count of bases not matched to a gene: 4. For the CDR3, the DNA is TGTGCCAGCAGCCTGGGACAGGGGATGAACACTGAAGCTTTCTTT. Its protein is CASSLGQGMNTEAFF.

This chain uses TRBV28 with TRBJ2-7; D is uncertain. The germline gives CDR1 MDHEN, CDR2 SYDVKM. The CDR3 runs to 13 residues. Trimming removed 4 bases at V and 3 bases at J, with 10 bases between. The CDR3 sequence is CASSSGRRYEQYF. CDR3 nucleotide sequence: TGTGCCAGCAGTTCCGGCAGGCGCTACGAGCAGTACTTC. The full variable domain, in which reference TRBV28 and TRBJ2-7 provide the parts outside the CDR3, is DVKVTQSSRYLVKRTGEKVFLECVQDMDHENMFWYRQDPGLGLRLIYFSYDVKMKEKGDIPEGYSVSREKKERFSLILESASTNQTSMYLCASSSGRRYEQYFGPGTRLTVT.

V gene TRBV6-5 combines with J gene TRBJ2-7; TRBD1 agrees at 7 bases. Germline assignment: CDR1 MNHEY and CDR2 SVGAGI. The CDR3 sequence is 15 residues long. Trimming at V came to 5 bases and at J to 1 base, leaving 8 bases not matched to a gene. CDR3 DNA sequence: TGTGCCAGCAGTCCGGGACAGACCCATTCCTACGAGCAGTACTTC. Encoded protein: CASSPGQTHSYEQYF.

This chain uses TRBV7-6 with TRBJ2-1; D is possibly TRBD2 (7 bases). Looked up from germline, CDR1 is SGHVS and CDR2 is FNYEAQ. This CDR3 has 15 residues. Trimming left V 5 bases short and J 5 bases short, with 16 bases between. DNA of the CDR3: TGTGCCAGCAGCCAAGGGGGGGGGCGGAACAATGAGCAGTTCTTC. Translation gives CASSQGGGRNNEQFF.

This clone was counted only a few times. V and J are TRBV6-5 and TRBJ1-6, with D unclear. Germline values: CDR1 MNHEY, CDR2 SVGAGI. The V gene lost 6 bases and the J gene lost 4 bases, with 13 bases spanning the gap. CDR3 length equals 15 residues. The CDR3 DNA follows: TGTGCCAGCAGCCCCAGGAGGGTGTATAATTCACCCCTCCACTTT. It encodes CASSPRRVYNSPLHF.

CDR3 DNA sequence: TGTGCCAGCAGTAGGGGTGATCTGGTCGCCTATGGCTACACCTTC. Its protein is CASSRGDLVAYGYTF. The V gene is TRBV6-5, the J gene TRBJ1-2; TRBD1 might be the D (5 bases). Trimming shortened V by 5 bases and J by 4 bases, and 17 bases separated the two germline ends. There are 15 residues in the CDR3. Germline V CDR1 and CDR2: MNHEY, SVGAGI.

The rearrangement uses TRBV10-3 and TRBJ2-3; D possibly corresponds to TRBD2 (6 bases). Germline CDR1 is ENHRY and CDR2 is SYGVKD. This CDR3 is 14 amino acids long. Trimming removed 10 bases at V and 1 base at J, with 15 bases between. The CDR3 coding sequence is TGTGCCACAACCGGGACTGGGCGCACAGATACGCAGTATTTT. Amino acids: CATTGTGRTDTQYF.

The V call is TRBV29-1, the J call TRBJ2-2; 7 nucleotides agree with TRBD1. Trimming at V came to 6 bases and at J to 8 bases, leaving 12 bases not matched to a gene. This CDR3 contains 14 residues. Per germline, CDR1 SQVTM and CDR2 ANQGSEA. CDR3: CSVKTGPTTGELFF. CDR3 in DNA: TGCAGCGTCAAGACAGGGCCCACCACTGGGGAGCTGTTTTTT.

The V call is TRBV6-1, the J call TRBJ1-5; TRBD1 aligns across 7 bases. Trimming cost V 4 bases and J 5 bases; bases outside gene matches: 2. The CDR3 extends over 13 amino acids. Germline lookup yields CDR1 MNHNS and CDR2 SASEGT. For the CDR3, the DNA is TGTGCCAGCAGTGCAACAGGGGATCAGCCCCAGCATTTT. Amino acid sequence: CASSATGDQPQHF.

The rearrangement uses TRBV6-5 and TRBJ1-4, with 9 bases aligning to TRBD1. The CDR3 loop spans 13 amino acids. Germline CDR1 and CDR2: MNHEY and SVGAGI. V shed 4 bases and J 8 bases; nucleotides not matched to a gene: 2. In DNA form, the CDR3 reads TGTGCCAGCAGTTCCGGGACAGGGGAAAAACTGTTTTTT. As protein: CASSSGTGEKLFF.

Only a few counts were recorded for this clone. Other DNA variants within this sample encode the same CDR3. The V call is TRBV18, the J call TRBJ2-5; D is undetermined. Between the trimmed V and J ends, which lost 1 base and 5 bases, there was a span of 5 bases. The CDR3 is 12 amino acids. Germline V lookup: CDR1 KGHSH, CDR2 LQKENI. Here the CDR3 DNA reads TGTGCCAGCTCACCACTCCGGGAGACCCAGTACTTC. Translation gives CASSPLRETQYF.

The chain uses TRBV28 and TRBJ1-2, with D unresolved. Germline-derived CDR1 and CDR2 are MDHEN and SYDVKM. This CDR3 has 15 residues. V lost 2 bases and J lost 7, with 17 bases in between. The CDR3 nucleotides read TGTGCCAGCAGTTTAAACGCCCATTGGGGAGGTGGCTACACCTTC. Protein sequence: CASSLNAHWGGGYTF.

The chain links TRBV9 to TRBJ1-4; D might be TRBD1 (5 bases). The CDR3 extends over 16 amino acids. The V end lost 0 bases, the J end lost 3 bases, and 12 bases lay between the germline ends. Germline V gene data show CDR1 as SGDLS and CDR2 as YYNGEE. The CDR3 DNA sequence: TGTGCCAGCAGCGTAGGGGACTATGGGGCTAATGAAAAACTGTTTTTT. Encoded protein: CASSVGDYGANEKLFF.

The chain links TRBV19 to TRBJ2-7; 13 positions agree with TRBD2. Per the germline V gene, CDR1 is LNHDA and CDR2 is SQIVND (reference sequence). The CDR3 runs to 16 residues. V shed 6 bases and J 7 bases; nucleotides not matched to a gene: 12. The CDR3: CASSSPAGLAGEEQYF. In nucleotides, the CDR3 is TGTGCCAGTAGCTCCCCCGCCGGACTAGCGGGGGAGGAGCAGTACTTC.

This clone has more than one count but fewer than ten. The genes are TRBV19 and TRBJ1-1, with TRBD1 identical over 9 bases. Per germline, CDR1 LNHDA and CDR2 SQIVND (reference sequence). J lost 12 bases, V lost 0 bases, and 8 bases had no gene match. The CDR3 length is 14 residues. CDR3 region: CASSIDLEQGATFF. The DNA for the CDR3 is TGTGCCAGTAGTATAGACCTCGAACAGGGGGCGACTTTCTTT. The full variable domain, rest sourced from reference TRBV19 and TRBJ1-1, is DGGITQSPKYLFRKEGQNVTLSCEQNLNHDAMYWYRQDPGQGLRLIYYSQIVNDFQKGDIAEGYSVSREKKESFPLTVTSAQKNPTAFYLCASSIDLEQGATFFGQGTRLTVV.

The chain recombines TRBV9 with TRBJ2-5; 7 nucleotides match TRBD2. With 7 bases clipped from V and 4 bases from J, the junction kept 7 bases outside the gene matches. In germline, CDR1 is SGDLS, CDR2 YYNGEE. The length of the CDR3 is 13 residues. CDR3 DNA: TGTGCCAGCGCCGGGGGGAATCGAGAGACCCAGTACTTC. Translated, it gives CASAGGNRETQYF.

CDR3 in DNA: TGCGCCAGCAGCCACGGGGGGGGTTCAGATACGCAGTATTTT. Amino acid sequence: CASSHGGGSDTQYF. This rearrangement joins TRBV5-1 to TRBJ2-3; TRBD2 agrees at 8 bases. The CDR3 totals 14 residues. The ends lost 4 bases at V and 4 bases at J; junction bases unmatched: 5. The germline V gene has CDR1 SGHRS and CDR2 YFSETQ.

The CDR3 loop reads CASSSRLNRGSRSGNTIYF. In nucleotides, the CDR3 is TGTGCCAGCAGTTCGAGACTAAACAGGGGGTCTCGCTCTGGAAACACCATATATTTT. This chain joins TRBV27 and TRBJ1-3, with TRBD1 identical over 8 bases. The CDR3 has 19 residues. Per germline, CDR1 MNHEY and CDR2 SMNVEV (reference sequence). Trimming took 4 bases from V and 0 from J; bases not matched to a gene: 14.

This clone was observed a single time. The chain combines TRBV19 with TRBJ1-2, with 9 bases matching TRBD1. Germline CDR1 and CDR2: LNHDA and SQIVND (reference sequence). Trimming cost V 11 bases and J 5 bases; bases outside gene matches: 12. The CDR3 has 14 residues. The CDR3 bases are TGTGCCTCCAGGTGGGGACAGGGAAATTATGGCTACACCTTC. Its translation is CASRWGQGNYGYTF.

The chain combines TRBV6-5 with TRBJ1-2, with a tentative D call TRBD1 (6 bases). Trimming cost V 3 bases and J 8 bases, with 13 bases left between them. Germline V CDR1 and CDR2: MNHEY, SVGAGI. This CDR3 has 13 residues. CDR3 sequence: CASSYGGAGGYTF. CDR3 in DNA: TGTGCCAGCAGTTATGGGGGCGCAGGCGGCTACACCTTC.

V usage is TRBV6-6 and J usage is TRBJ2-3; 12 bases align to TRBD1. In germline, CDR1 is MNHNY, CDR2 SVGAGI (reference sequence). The CDR3 extends over 16 amino acids. V lost 7 bases, J lost 5 bases, and 10 bases stayed unmatched. The CDR3 DNA reads TGTGCCAGCACCGCCCCCGGGACAGGGGGCAAAGATACGCAGTATTTT. Translating gives CASTAPGTGGKDTQYF.

The gene calls are TRBV6-6 and TRBJ2-2, with TRBD1 matching 7 bases. This CDR3 region has 15 residues. V lost 6 bases, J lost 3 bases, and 7 bases stayed unmatched. CDR1 and CDR2 from the germline V gene are MNHNY and SVGAGI (reference sequence). CDR3 protein: CASRGQVEDTGELFF. The CDR3 nucleotides are TGTGCCAGCAGAGGACAGGTAGAGGACACCGGGGAGCTGTTTTTT.